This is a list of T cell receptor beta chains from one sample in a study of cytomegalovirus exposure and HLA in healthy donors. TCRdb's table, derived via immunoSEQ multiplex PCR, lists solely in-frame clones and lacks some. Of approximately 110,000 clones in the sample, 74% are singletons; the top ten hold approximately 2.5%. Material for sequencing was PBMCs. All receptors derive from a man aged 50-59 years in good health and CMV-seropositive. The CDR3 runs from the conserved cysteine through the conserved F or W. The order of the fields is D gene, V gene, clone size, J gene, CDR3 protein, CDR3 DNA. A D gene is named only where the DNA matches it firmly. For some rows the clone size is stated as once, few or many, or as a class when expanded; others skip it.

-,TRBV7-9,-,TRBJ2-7,CASSLVGGLDGWGEQYF,TGTGCCAGCAGCTTAGTTGGTGGACTGGACGGGTGGGGCGAGCAGTACTTC
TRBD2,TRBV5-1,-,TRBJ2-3,CASSPGTSVTDTQYF,TGCGCCAGCAGCCCCGGGACTAGCGTGACAGATACGCAGTATTTT
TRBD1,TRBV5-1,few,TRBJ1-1,CASSGEDRGRTEAFF,TGCGCCAGCAGCGGAGAGGACAGGGGTCGGACTGAAGCTTTCTTT
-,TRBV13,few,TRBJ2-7,CASSLGQTYEQYF,TGTGCCAGCAGCTTGGGCCAGACCTACGAGCAGTACTTC
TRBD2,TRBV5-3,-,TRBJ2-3,CARKYGLAGVISTDTQYF,TGTGCCAGAAAATACGGGCTAGCGGGGGTGATTAGCACAGATACGCAGTATTTT
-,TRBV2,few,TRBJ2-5,CASSDVGAETQYF,TGTGCCAGCAGTGACGTGGGAGCAGAGACCCAGTACTTC
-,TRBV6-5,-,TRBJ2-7,CASSRGTPEGEQYF,TGTGCCAGCAGCCGCGGGACGCCCGAGGGGGAGCAGTACTTC
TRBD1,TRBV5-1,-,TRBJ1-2,CASSSGTVANYGYTF,TGCGCCAGCAGCTCGGGGACAGTCGCTAACTATGGCTACACCTTC
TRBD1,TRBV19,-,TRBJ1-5,CASKQGPLGNQPQHF,TGTGCCAGTAAACAGGGGCCCCTCGGCAATCAGCCCCAGCATTTT
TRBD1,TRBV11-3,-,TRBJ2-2,CASSRQGVDTGELFF,TGTGCCAGCAGTCGACAGGGGGTAGACACCGGGGAGCTGTTTTTT
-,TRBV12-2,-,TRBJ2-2,CASRPKGAGELFF,TGTGCAAGTCGCCCCAAGGGGGCAGGGGAGCTGTTTTTT
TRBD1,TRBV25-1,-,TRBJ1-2,CASSDIRGQSNYGYTF,TGTGCCAGCAGTGATATAAGGGGACAGAGCAACTATGGCTACACCTTC